Below, 12 T cell receptor beta chains from the same sample are listed, as sequenced in a study of spatial heterogeneity in lung cancer. The time point denotes: blood at routine non-recurrence follow-up after resection. MiXCR, applied by TCRdb to the 5' RACE reads, yields one record per CDR3 protein. This table has over 85,000 distinct CDR3 sequences, 15% to 20% appearing once. Here the sequenced sample was PBMCs, taken at follow-up. All receptors come from a male donor with early-stage non-small cell lung cancer.

Worth noting for this clonotype: The junction and the germline gene differ at one end; a read error may be behind it. This chain uses TRBV12-5 with TRBJ2-3; 10 nucleotides agree with TRBD1. The length of the CDR3 is 14 residues. From germline, CDR1 is LGHNT and CDR2 FRNRAP. The chain's CDR3 is CTSVPGTGADTQYF. For the CDR3, the DNA is TGTACTAGTGTTCCCGGGACAGGGGCAGATACGCAGTATTTT.

The V and J genes are TRBV18 and TRBJ1-5; possible D gene TRBD1, 5 bases. In germline, CDR1 is KGHSH, CDR2 LQKENI. V lost 2 bases to trimming and J lost 0 bases, with 8 bases between them. The CDR3 is made up of 15 amino acids. CDR3 sequence reads: CASSPGQNSNQPQHF. CDR3 DNA sequence: TGTGCCAGCTCACCAGGACAAAATAGCAATCAGCCCCAGCATTTT.

The chain joins TRBV19 to TRBJ1-1; D is unresolved. Trimming removed 3 bases at V and 1 base at J, with 9 bases between. The CDR3 loop spans 14 amino acids. The V gene's germline CDR1 is LNHDA and CDR2 SQIVND (reference sequence). The CDR3 bases are TGTGCCAGTAGTATCGAAACCGGGAACACTGAAGCTTTCTTT. It encodes CASSIETGNTEAFF.

This clonotype has just a few counts. J is TRBJ1-5 and V is TRBV3-1; no clear D gene. Germline CDR1 and CDR2: LGHDT and YNNKEL (reference sequence). Trimming shortened V by 4 bases and J by 5 bases, and 9 bases separated the two germline ends. This CDR3 region has 13 residues. CDR3 DNA sequence: TGTGCCAGCAGCCCTACAGAAGATCAGCCCCAGCATTTT. Amino acids: CASSPTEDQPQHF.

This clonotype has a handful of counts. This chain links TRBV20-1 with TRBJ1-1, with unresolved D. There are 11 residues in the CDR3. Trimming removed 4 bases at V and 2 bases at J, with 5 bases between. The germline V gene encodes CDR1 DFQATT and CDR2 SNEGSKA (reference sequence). The CDR3 reads CSANVNTEAFF. The CDR3 region has the DNA TGCAGTGCTAACGTAAACACTGAAGCTTTCTTT.

This sequence joins TRBV20-1 and TRBJ2-1, with 12 bases fitting TRBD2. Germline assignment: CDR1 DFQATT and CDR2 SNEGSKA (reference sequence). The CDR3 is 15 amino acids. Losses at the gene ends were 4 bases for V and 6 bases for J; bases not matched to a gene: 7. This chain's CDR3 is CSANPPTSGSNEQFF. Here the CDR3 DNA reads TGCAGTGCTAACCCCCCGACTAGCGGGAGCAATGAGCAGTTCTTC.

The V and J genes are TRBV7-8 and TRBJ1-2; weak D call: TRBD1 (5 bases). Trimming shortened V by 1 base and J by 4 bases, and 16 bases separated the two germline ends. Germline-derived CDR1 and CDR2 are SGHVS and FQNEAQ. The CDR3 runs to 16 residues. CDR3 residues: CASSLEPTTESYGYTF. The CDR3 coding sequence is TGTGCCAGCAGCTTAGAGCCCACGACAGAGTCCTATGGCTACACCTTC.

The V call is TRBV5-5, the J call TRBJ1-2; no firm D call. The V and J ends lost 0 bases and 5 bases respectively, with 20 bases between them. CDR3 length equals 17 residues. Germline CDR1 SGHKS, CDR2 YYEKEE (reference sequence). CDR3 residues: CASSLDPRGSHNYGYTF. DNA for the CDR3: TGTGCCAGCAGCTTGGATCCCCGGGGTAGCCATAATTATGGCTACACCTTC.

This clonotype was seen only a few times. The V gene is TRBV7-2, the J gene TRBJ2-2, with D hard to call. V lost 2 bases, J lost 6 bases, and 7 bases lay in between. This CDR3 comprises 13 residues. In germline, CDR1 is SGHTA, CDR2 FQGNSA. The CDR3 here is CASSLMSPGELFF. CDR3 DNA: TGTGCCAGCAGCTTAATGTCCCCCGGGGAGCTGTTTTTT.

This clonotype was seen a few times. The chain combines TRBV29-1 with TRBJ2-1; D uncertain. CDR1 and CDR2 (germline): SQVTM, ANQGSEA. The CDR3 runs to 15 residues. V shed 1 base and J shed 1 base, with 11 bases lying between them. Here the CDR3 DNA reads TGCAGCGTTGAAGGCCTCCATGGTTCCTACAATGAGCAGTTCTTC. It specifies CSVEGLHGSYNEQFF.

The chain couples TRBV12-3 or TRBV12-4 to TRBJ1-3; D gene uncertain. The CDR3 runs 14 residues. V lost 10 bases and J lost 0, with 13 bases in between. The CDR3: CANMRSSSGNTIYF. The CDR3 DNA reads TGTGCCAACATGAGGAGTAGCTCTGGAAACACCATATATTTT.

In its sample, this clonotype was seen a few times. This rearrangement joins TRBV3-1 to TRBJ2-3, with TRBD2 matching over 12 bases. The CDR3 runs 15 residues. The germline V gene encodes CDR1 LGHDT and CDR2 YNNKEL (reference sequence). J gave up 6 bases and V 4 bases, and 5 bases lay outside the gene matches. CDR3 sequence reads: CASSLTSGGFDTQYF. The CDR3 coding sequence is TGTGCCAGCAGCCTTACTAGCGGGGGGTTCGATACGCAGTATTTT.